Each of the 13 T cell receptor beta chains below was sequenced from the same sample in a study of CD8+ T cells in alopecia areata. Treatment specified: oral pan-JAK inhibitor, 5-10 mg twice daily. Following extraction, RNA underwent reverse transcription to cDNA, which served as the sequencing template. This table comes from immunoSEQ multiplex PCR, and its TCRdb copy is limited to in-frame clones, with some not included. The repertoire holds 150,000 to 200,000 clones, with 60% as singletons. Sequenced here: CD4+ T cells sorted from blood, sampled at week 24, from a patient treated with tofacitinib. The receptors were gathered from a human donor with alopecia areata.

The J gene is TRBJ1-2, the V gene TRBV13; D gene unclear. From germline, CDR1 is PRHDT and CDR2 FYEKMQ (reference sequence). V was trimmed by 0 bases and J by 8 bases, leaving 7 bases between them. The CDR3 runs to 12 residues. The CDR3: CASSLGGWGYTF. The CDR3 DNA follows: TGTGCCAGCAGCTTAGGAGGATGGGGCTACACCTTC.

This clone was recorded only once. CDR3 amino acids: CASSENRNSPLHF. CDR3 coding DNA: TGCGCCAGCAGCGAAAACAGGAATTCACCCCTCCACTTT. This chain joins TRBV4-3 and TRBJ1-6; possible D gene TRBD1, 5 bases. CDR1 LGHNA and CDR2 YSLEER come from the germline V gene. Trimming pared 5 bases from V and 7 bases from J, leaving 9 bases between. The CDR3 spans 13 residues.

DNA of the CDR3: TGCGCCAGCAGCCAAGGGTCCTCGAACACTGAAGCTTTCTTT. Translated, it gives CASSQGSSNTEAFF. The chain recombines TRBV4-1 with TRBJ1-1, with unresolved D. V lost 1 base to trimming and J lost 1 base, with 7 bases between them. The germline V gene encodes CDR1 MGHRA and CDR2 YSYEKL. The CDR3 is 14 residues long.

This sequence joins TRBV2 and TRBJ1-2, with TRBD1 matching over 9 bases. CDR3 size: 14 residues. V dropped 7 bases and J dropped 3; count of bases not matched to a gene: 6. Germline CDR1 reads SNHLY; CDR2 reads FYNNEI. The CDR3 spells CASKWTGDDYGYTF. The DNA of the CDR3 is TGTGCCAGCAAATGGACAGGGGATGACTATGGCTACACCTTC. Using reference TRBV2 and TRBJ1-2 for the parts outside the CDR3, the full variable domain is EPEVTQTPSHQVTQMGQEVILRCVPISNHLYFYWYRQILGQKVEFLVSFYNNEISEKSEIFDDQFSVERPDGSNFTLKIRSTKLEDSAMYFCASKWTGDDYGYTFGSGTRLTVV.

The chain is built from TRBV29-1 and TRBJ2-7; TRBD1 is a possible D gene (6 bases). Between the trimmed V and J ends, which lost 4 bases and 3 bases, there was a span of 22 bases. The CDR3 has 16 amino acids. Germline V gene data show CDR1 as SQVTM and CDR2 as ANQGSEA. CDR3 amino acids: CSVVARTATRSYEQYF. CDR3 in DNA: TGCAGCGTTGTAGCCCGGACAGCCACCCGGAGCTACGAGCAGTACTTC.

The chain combines TRBV11-2 with TRBJ2-7; D gene uncertain. Trimming shortened V by 0 bases and J by 2 bases, and 14 bases separated the two germline ends. Germline-derived CDR1 and CDR2 are SGHAT and FQNNGV. CDR3 length: 16 amino acids. CDR3 in DNA: TGTGCCAGCAGCTTAGAAGTAGCTGTAACCGCCTACGAGCAGTACTTC. Encoded protein: CASSLEVAVTAYEQYF.

The chain joins TRBV2 to TRBJ1-1; 8 bases line up with TRBD1. The CDR3 covers 15 residues. CDR1 is SNHLY and CDR2 is FYNNEI in the germline V gene. After removal of 4 bases from V and 0 bases from J, the junction contained 4 bases not matched to a gene. CDR3 in amino acids: CASSALQGVNTEAFF. In nucleotides, the CDR3 is TGTGCCAGCAGTGCCCTACAGGGGGTGAACACTGAAGCTTTCTTT.

This clone came up a few times. The V gene is TRBV27, the J gene TRBJ1-2; D call uncertain. This CDR3 spans 16 amino acids. CDR1 and CDR2 (germline): MNHEY, SMNVEV (reference sequence). The germline V and J ends were trimmed by 6 bases and 3 bases, with 20 bases remaining between them. CDR3 sequence: CASSTRRQNAYYGYTF. Here the CDR3 DNA reads TGTGCCAGCAGCACTCGCCGGCAGAACGCTTACTATGGCTACACCTTC.

V and J are TRBV11-2 and TRBJ2-7; the match to TRBD1 covers 11 bases. The length of the CDR3 is 17 residues. Germline V lookup: CDR1 SGHAT, CDR2 FQNNGV. The trim removed 4 bases at V and 3 bases at J, leaving 11 bases unmatched. This CDR3 is CASSSRTGGTGGYEQYF. The CDR3 DNA reads as TGTGCCAGCAGCTCTAGAACCGGCGGGACAGGGGGCTACGAGCAGTACTTC.

The V gene is TRBV30, the J gene TRBJ2-3; weak D call: TRBD1 (6 bases). This CDR3 comprises 12 residues. Trimming removed 4 bases at V and 7 bases at J, with 12 bases between. Per the germline V gene, CDR1 is GTSNPN and CDR2 is SVGIG (reference sequence). The CDR3, as DNA: TGTGCCTGGATCCCACAGGGTAATACGCAGTATTTT. It is translated as CAWIPQGNTQYF.

The J gene is TRBJ1-1, the V gene TRBV7-9; D is perhaps TRBD1 (5 bases). Germline values: CDR1 SEHNR, CDR2 FQNEAQ (reference sequence). The CDR3 consists of 13 residues. Trimming stripped 5 bases from V and 7 bases from J, with 14 bases between. The CDR3 nucleotides are TGTGCCAGCAGCCTCCTTGGGGGAGGTGAAGCTTTCTTT. Amino acid sequence: CASSLLGGGEAFF.

This chain connects TRBV30 to TRBJ1-5, with 7 bases that match TRBD1. Trimming at V came to 1 base and at J to 2 bases, leaving 5 bases not matched to a gene. The CDR3 loop spans 15 amino acids. CDR1 is GTSNPN and CDR2 is SVGIG in the germline V gene (reference sequence). The CDR3, as DNA: TGTGCCTGGAGTGAAGGGGGCTCTCGCAATCAGCCCCAGCATTTT. It yields the protein CAWSEGGSRNQPQHF. Full variable domain (outside the CDR3, taken from reference TRBV30 and TRBJ1-5): SQTIHQWPATLVQPVGSPLSLECTVEGTSNPNLYWYRQAAGRGLQLLFYSVGIGQISSEVPQNLSASRPQDRQFILSSKKLLLSDSGFYLCAWSEGGSRNQPQHFGDGTRLSIL.

The chain carries TRBV25-1 and TRBJ2-6; D is perhaps TRBD1 or TRBD2 (6 bases each). Deletions cut 1 base from V and 0 bases from J, with 13 bases between. This CDR3 has 18 amino acids. Germline-derived CDR1 and CDR2 are MGHDK and SYGVNS. CDR3 sequence: CASSESKGGVSGANVLTF. In DNA, the CDR3 is TGTGCCAGCAGTGAATCCAAGGGGGGAGTCTCTGGGGCCAACGTCCTGACTTTC.